This T cell receptor beta chain is drawn from a study of T cell changes during pregnancy in multiple sclerosis (dated by TCRdb to about 2019). With regard to the full study: Changes in the T cell repertoire over the course of pregnancy were examined in this study in women with multiple sclerosis.

The library was obtained by the immunoSEQ multiplex PCR assay. TCRdb carries this immuneACCESS record with in-frame sequences only. Its versions omit some clonotypes, under half of them owing to an unresolved V gene in the studies checked, with the rest unexplained. Here the sample has around 75,000 clones; roughly 90% occur a single time. The ten largest account for about 1% of the sample. On this clone itself: The antigen it binds to is not known. No clone much larger than this one lies a single base away; base qualities are absent.

The CDR3 holds 14 amino acids from the cysteine to the phenylalanine. Only the CDR3 DNA stays, 42 bases, in frame from base 1. Trimmed from V: 4 bases; trimmed from J: 5 bases; junction bases lacking a gene match: 9. Via the germline V gene (reference sequence), CDR1 is SGHKS and CDR2 YYEKEE. This chain is built from TRBV5-5 and TRBJ2-7; 7 bases in the middle match TRBD1. The source is a female donor in good health, enrolled as a control in a pregnancy study. Sequenced here: peripheral blood, sampled in the first trimester of pregnancy. At the DNA level, the sequence is TGTGCCAGCAGCCGGGCCGGACAGGACCACGAGCAGTACTTC. This translates into CASSRAGQDHEQYF.